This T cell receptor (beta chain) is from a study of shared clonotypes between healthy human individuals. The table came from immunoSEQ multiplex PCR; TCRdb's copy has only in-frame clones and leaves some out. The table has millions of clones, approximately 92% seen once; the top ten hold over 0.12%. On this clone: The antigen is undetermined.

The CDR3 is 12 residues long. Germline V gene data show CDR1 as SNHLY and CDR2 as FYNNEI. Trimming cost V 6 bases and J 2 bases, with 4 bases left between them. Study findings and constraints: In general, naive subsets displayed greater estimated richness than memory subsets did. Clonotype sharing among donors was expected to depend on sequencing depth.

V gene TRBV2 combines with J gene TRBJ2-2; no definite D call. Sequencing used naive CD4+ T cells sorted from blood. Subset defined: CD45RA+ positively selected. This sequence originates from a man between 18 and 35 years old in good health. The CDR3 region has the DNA TGTGCCAGCAGAGTTAACACCGGGGAGCTGTTTTTT. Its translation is CASRVNTGELFF.